This T cell receptor beta chain was retrieved from a study of blood T cell repertoires in COVID-19. Looking at the study overall: Researchers got acute and convalescent COVID-19 samples from the United States, Italy and Spain. T cells, B-cell-depleted T cells, or PBMCs supplied cDNA or gDNA.

The CDR3 runs to 14 residues. Trimming took 0 bases from V and 6 from J, leaving 9 bases between them. Germline lookup yields CDR1 PRHDT and CDR2 FYEKMQ (reference sequence). Authors' methods: Estimation of nucleated cell counts was performed using reference gene primer amplification. Sequencing was performed with immunoSEQ multiplex PCR; in TCRdb, only in-frame clones are kept and a portion is missing. V and J calls and clone size are those listed in that table; D and trimming were worked out from the DNA. In the table there are about 70,000 clones, roughly 79% of which are singletons. The genes are TRBV13 and TRBJ2-1; TRBD2 might be the D (6 bases). Sequenced: peripheral blood. This clonotype originated in a man between 65 and 80 years old with acute or convalescent COVID-19. The CDR3 DNA sequence: TGTGCCAGCAGCTTAGGTTCCGGGGGCAATGAGCAGTTCTTC. This translates into CASSLGSGGNEQFF.